A single sample gave rise to the 16 T cell receptor beta chains below, sequenced in a study of blood T cell repertoires in COVID-19. The table came from immunoSEQ multiplex PCR; TCRdb's copy has only in-frame clones and leaves some out. The table includes about 160,000 clones, about four fifths detected once. Material: peripheral blood. The receptors originated from a woman aged 55-70 years with COVID-19, enrolled during active disease.

This clone was found once. DNA for the CDR3: TGTGCCAGCAGCGCTTACGGGGGTGCCAACGTCCTGACTTTC. As protein: CASSAYGGANVLTF. The gene calls are TRBV9 and TRBJ2-6; tentative D call: TRBD2 (6 bases). This CDR3 is built from 14 residues. Trimming removed 3 bases from V and 7 bases from J, with 11 bases in between. Germline CDR1 reads SGDLS; CDR2 reads YYNGEE.

V usage is TRBV5-6 and J usage is TRBJ2-1; 10 bases align to TRBD1. The V gene's germline CDR1 is SGHDT and CDR2 YYEEEE. CDR3 length: 16 amino acids. J gave up 0 bases and V 4 bases, and 4 bases lay outside the gene matches. CDR3 region: CASSPRTGGSYNEQFF. The DNA of the CDR3 is TGTGCCAGCAGCCCCCGGACAGGGGGCTCCTACAATGAGCAGTTCTTC.

The chain has TRBV12-3 or TRBV12-4 and TRBJ2-3; D may be TRBD2 (6 bases). The CDR3 is 13 residues long. V was trimmed by 5 bases and J by 6 bases, leaving 12 bases between them. CDR3 bases: TGTGCCAGCAGTGGACCCCGGGGGGATACGCAGTATTTT. Translating gives CASSGPRGDTQYF.

The chain carries TRBV19 and TRBJ2-3; the match to TRBD1 covers 10 bases. The CDR3 is 14 residues long. Trimming removed 4 bases from V and 4 bases from J; junction bases left unmatched: 2. Germline V gene lookup returns CDR1 LNHDA and CDR2 SQIVND (reference sequence). In nucleotides, the CDR3 is TGTGCCAGTAGTAAAGACAGGGGGCCAGATACGCAGTATTTT. It specifies CASSKDRGPDTQYF. The complete variable domain, with remaining parts taken from reference TRBV19 and TRBJ2-3, reads DGGITQSPKYLFRKEGQNVTLSCEQNLNHDAMYWYRQDPGQGLRLIYYSQIVNDFQKGDIAEGYSVSREKKESFPLTVTSAQKNPTAFYLCASSKDRGPDTQYFGPGTRLTVL.

V gene TRBV30 combines with J gene TRBJ1-3; possibly TRBD1 for D (5 bases). Trimming left V 3 bases short and J 0 bases short, with 6 bases between. The CDR3 totals 13 residues. Germline V gives CDR1 GTSNPN, CDR2 SVGIG (reference sequence). CDR3 nucleotide sequence: TGTGCCTGGAGGCAGGGCTCTGGAAACACCATATATTTT. Translation gives CAWRQGSGNTIYF.

The chain uses TRBV9 and TRBJ1-4; 9 nucleotides match TRBD1. This CDR3 has 15 amino acids. V dropped 4 bases and J dropped 5; count of bases not matched to a gene: 6. Germline V gene data show CDR1 as SGDLS and CDR2 as YYNGEE. The CDR3 nucleotides are TGTGCCAGCAGCCCGACGACAGGGGGAAATGAAAAACTGTTTTTT. As protein: CASSPTTGGNEKLFF.

The table lists this clone with many counts. V gene TRBV27 combines with J gene TRBJ2-1; D is undetermined. The CDR3 sequence is 17 residues long. The V end lost 3 bases, the J end lost 0 bases, and 15 bases lay between the germline ends. Per the germline V gene, CDR1 is MNHEY and CDR2 is SMNVEV (reference sequence). CDR3 loop: CASSLFGGMSSYNEQFF. DNA of the CDR3: TGTGCCAGCAGTTTGTTCGGCGGAATGAGCTCCTACAATGAGCAGTTCTTC.

In this sample, this clone turned up once. This chain joins TRBV5-1 and TRBJ1-4; no clear D gene. Germline CDR1 reads SGHRS; CDR2 reads YFSETQ. CDR3 length: 16 amino acids. Trimming took 0 bases from V and 0 from J, leaving 9 bases between them. The CDR3 loop is CASSLGLTATNEKLFF. For the CDR3, the DNA is TGCGCCAGCAGCTTGGGGTTAACTGCAACTAATGAAAAACTGTTTTTT.

The chain couples TRBV21-1 to TRBJ2-5; whether TRBD2, the table's D call, matches the DNA was not checked. TRBV21-1 represents a pseudogene. This CDR3 spans 17 amino acids. The CDR3 is CASAISGLALPKETQYF. CDR3 sequence (DNA): TGTGCCAGCGCTATTTCGGGACTAGCGCTCCCGAAAGAGACCCAGTACTTC.

This clone has only one observation. The rearrangement joins TRBV7-9 to TRBJ2-1, with 13 nucleotides matching TRBD2. The germline gives CDR1 SEHNR, CDR2 FQNEAQ (reference sequence). Unmatched junction bases numbered 16, after V lost 5 bases and J lost 12 bases. CDR3 size: 17 residues. The CDR3, as DNA: TGTGCCAGCAGCCGAACGGCAGAACTAGCGGGAGGGTTCAGGCAGTTCTTC. Protein: CASSRTAELAGGFRQFF.

The V call is TRBV9, the J call TRBJ2-7; a weak D match, TRBD2 (5 bases). Germline-derived CDR1 and CDR2 are SGDLS and YYNGEE. The CDR3 runs 13 residues. V was cut by 0 bases and J by 7 bases, with 11 bases left in between. Here the CDR3 DNA reads TGTGCCAGCAGCGTAGGGATTAGGGAGGAGCAGTACTTC. Amino acids: CASSVGIREEQYF.

The chain has TRBV18 and TRBJ2-7; TRBD2 agrees at 12 bases. The germline V gene encodes CDR1 KGHSH and CDR2 LQKENI. V lost 6 bases to trimming and J lost 2 bases; unmatched junction nucleotides: 5. The CDR3 extends over 15 amino acids. CDR3 amino acids: CASSPGLAGTYEQYF. Here the CDR3 DNA reads TGTGCCAGCTCCCCAGGACTAGCGGGAACCTACGAGCAGTACTTC.

This chain uses TRBV28 with TRBJ2-7, with 7 positions matching TRBD2. This CDR3 spans 15 amino acids. In germline, CDR1 is MDHEN, CDR2 SYDVKM. The J segment lost 0 bases and the V segment lost 1 base, leaving 3 bases of the junction unmatched. The DNA for the CDR3 is TGTGCCAGCAGTTTATATGCTAGCGGCTCCTACGAGCAGTACTTC. It encodes CASSLYASGSYEQYF.

CDR3 sequence (DNA): TGTGCCAGCAGCTTAAACGGGGGGAGCGCCGGGCCCGGGGAGCTGTTTTTT. Translating it yields CASSLNGGSAGPGELFF. The V and J genes are TRBV5-8 and TRBJ2-2, with 7 bases fitting TRBD2. V gave up 2 bases and J gave up 6 bases; unmatched junction bases: 13. This CDR3 has 17 amino acids. Germline CDR1 and CDR2: SGHTS and YDEGEE.

The genes are TRBV12-5 and TRBJ2-1; 8 bases line up with TRBD2. V was clipped by 6 bases and J by 4 bases; unmatched bases: 8. The CDR3 has 15 amino acids. The germline V gene encodes CDR1 LGHNT and CDR2 FRNRAP. CDR3 sequence (DNA): TGTGCTAGTGGATTTTCCGGGGGGGGATACAATGAGCAGTTCTTC. Encoded protein: CASGFSGGGYNEQFF.

CDR3 region: CASSPRTGANTGELFF. CDR3 bases: TGTGCCAGCAGCCCAAGGACAGGGGCGAACACCGGGGAGCTGTTTTTT. The V gene is TRBV7-3, the J gene TRBJ2-2, with 9 nucleotides matching TRBD1. This CDR3 is 16 amino acids long. V was clipped by 5 bases and J by 0 bases; unmatched bases: 4. Germline CDR1 reads SGHTA; CDR2 reads FQGTGA.